Sequencing of this TCR beta chain was carried out in a study of response to subunit inactivated influenza vaccine. TCRdb used MiXCR to reprocess the RT-PCR reads, holding one entry per CDR3 protein. The sample consists of 500,000 to 700,000 distinct CDR3 sequences, approximately 22% of them appearing once. As regards this clonotype: The junction differs from germline at one of its ends, possibly a read error.

Germline V CDR1 and CDR2: SGHDT, YYEEEE. The CDR3 has 14 amino acids. These data also formed part of another study, on T cells expressing NK-cell markers. From that second work: The authors generated TCR beta cDNA through 5'RACE template switching with UMIs.

The V and J genes are TRBV5-6 and TRBJ2-2; weak D call: TRBD2 (6 bases). This receptor was taken from a man between 45 and 60 years old who received an inactivated influenza vaccine. The source material was CD4+ T cells sorted from PBMCs, sampled roughly 12 days after vaccination. Written as DNA, the CDR3 is TGTGCCAGCGGTGGAGGGTTCGGCACCGGGGAGTTGTTTTTT. It specifies CASGGGFGTGELFF.